These T cell receptor beta chains were read from a single sample in a study of blood T cell repertoires in COVID-19. TCRdb's table, derived via immunoSEQ multiplex PCR, lists solely in-frame clones and lacks some. The sample has 150,000 to 170,000 clones; approximately 80% are singletons. Sequenced: peripheral blood. The receptors shown here come from a woman in her sixties with acute or convalescent COVID-19. The CDR3 runs from the conserved cysteine through the conserved F or W. The D gene is left open where the match is weak. Clone size is not always given. Where it is, it says once, few, many or a class for expanded clones.

D gene: .
clone size: .
J gene: TRBJ1-4
V gene: TRBV15
CDR3 DNA: TGTGCCACCAGCTCCGGGATCCTTAATGAAAAACTGTTTTTT
CDR3 protein: CATSSGILNEKLFF

D gene: .
clone size: .
J gene: TRBJ1-1
V gene: TRBV27
CDR3 DNA: TGTGCCAGCGCAGCGGGACGGCGAAACACTGAAGCTTTCTTT
CDR3 protein: CASAAGRRNTEAFF

D gene: TRBD1
clone size: once
J gene: TRBJ2-7
V gene: TRBV28
CDR3 DNA: TGTGCCAGCAGTTTCGCCGGGACAGGGGCAAACGAGCAGTACTTC
CDR3 protein: CASSFAGTGANEQYF

D gene: .
clone size: .
J gene: TRBJ1-5
V gene: TRBV7-9
CDR3 DNA: TGTGCCAGCAGCTCCCAAAGCAATCAGCCCCAGCATTTT
CDR3 protein: CASSSQSNQPQHF

D gene: .
clone size: .
J gene: TRBJ1-1
V gene: TRBV30
CDR3 DNA: TGTGCCTGGAGTGTAGAATTGGGACACCCGAACACTGAAGCTTTCTTT
CDR3 protein: CAWSVELGHPNTEAFF

D gene: TRBD1
clone size: .
J gene: TRBJ1-5
V gene: TRBV19
CDR3 DNA: TGTGCCAGTAGTATAGTTGGAGGGGACAGGGAGACCTTAAGCAATCAGCCCCAGCATTTT
CDR3 protein: CASSIVGGDRETLSNQPQHF

D gene: .
clone size: once
J gene: TRBJ1-1
V gene: TRBV5-1
CDR3 DNA: TGCGCCAGCAGCCCCCGGGACGTCACGGGGGGCACTGAAGCTTTCTTT
CDR3 protein: CASSPRDVTGGTEAFF

D gene: .
clone size: .
J gene: TRBJ2-7
V gene: TRBV25-1
CDR3 DNA: TGTGCCAGCAGTGACGGATTGCGGGCAATTGGGTACGAGCAGTACTTC
CDR3 protein: CASSDGLRAIGYEQYF

D gene: .
clone size: .
J gene: TRBJ1-6
V gene: TRBV28
CDR3 DNA: TGTGCCAGCAGTTTATCTGGCAGTTATTCACCCCTCCACTTT
CDR3 protein: CASSLSGSYSPLHF

D gene: .
clone size: .
J gene: TRBJ1-5
V gene: TRBV18
CDR3 DNA: TGTGCCAGCTCACCAGAGGGGGATCAGCCCCAGCATTTT
CDR3 protein: CASSPEGDQPQHF

D gene: .
clone size: .
J gene: TRBJ2-1
V gene: TRBV13
CDR3 DNA: TGTGCCAGCAGCGACCGGGACTCTCAGTTCTTC
CDR3 protein: CASSDRDSQFF

D gene: TRBD1
clone size: .
J gene: TRBJ1-6
V gene: TRBV7-3
CDR3 DNA: TGTGCCAGCAGCTTACTACAGGGGGGACGATCCTATAATTCACCCCTCCACTTT
CDR3 protein: CASSLLQGGRSYNSPLHF

D gene: TRBD2
clone size: .
J gene: TRBJ2-2
V gene: TRBV7-3
CDR3 DNA: TGTGCCAGCAGCTCCGACGGACTAGCGGGGGCGGGGCTTCCAGGGGAGCTGTTTTTT
CDR3 protein: CASSSDGLAGAGLPGELFF

D gene: .
clone size: .
J gene: TRBJ1-6
V gene: TRBV3-1/TRBV3-2
CDR3 DNA: TGTGCCAGCAGCTCGATTTCGGGGGATTCACCCCTCCACTTT
CDR3 protein: CASSSISGDSPLHF

D gene: .
clone size: .
J gene: TRBJ2-7
V gene: TRBV11-2
CDR3 DNA: TGTGCCAGCAGCTTGAGTTCCGGCGGGGCTGACTCCTACGAGCAGTACTTC
CDR3 protein: CASSLSSGGADSYEQYF

D gene: TRBD1
clone size: .
J gene: TRBJ1-3
V gene: TRBV15
CDR3 DNA: TGTGCCACCAGCGGGTACAGGGGATCTGGAAACACCATATATTTT
CDR3 protein: CATSGYRGSGNTIYF

D gene: .
clone size: .
J gene: TRBJ2-3
V gene: TRBV3-1/TRBV3-2
CDR3 DNA: TGTGCCAGCAGCCAAGGGAGCACAGGTACTCGGGATACGCAGTATTTT
CDR3 protein: CASSQGSTGTRDTQYF

D gene: TRBD2
clone size: .
J gene: TRBJ2-7
V gene: TRBV6-5
CDR3 DNA: TGTGCCAGCAGTTCCCCAAGACTAGCGGGAACCTACGAGCAGTACTTC
CDR3 protein: CASSSPRLAGTYEQYF

D gene: .
clone size: .
J gene: TRBJ2-1
V gene: TRBV5-6
CDR3 DNA: TGTGCCAGCAGCTCGGGGACAAACTCCTACAATGAGCAGTTCTTC
CDR3 protein: CASSSGTNSYNEQFF

D gene: TRBD1
clone size: .
J gene: TRBJ1-5
V gene: TRBV6-6
CDR3 DNA: TGTGCCAGCAGTTGGGGACAGGGTGGTCAGCCCCAGCATTTT
CDR3 protein: CASSWGQGGQPQHF

D gene: .
clone size: .
J gene: TRBJ2-5
V gene: TRBV10-2
CDR3 DNA: TGCGCCAGCAGCCCCTCGCGCGAGACCCAGTACTTC
CDR3 protein: CASSPSRETQYF

D gene: .
clone size: .
J gene: TRBJ2-5
V gene: TRBV11-3
CDR3 DNA: TGTGCCAGCAGCTTAGTCCTCGGAGAGACCCAGTACTTC
CDR3 protein: CASSLVLGETQYF

D gene: TRBD2
clone size: .
J gene: TRBJ2-5
V gene: TRBV2
CDR3 DNA: TGTGCCAGCAGCGCACTCGGACTAGCGGAAATAGAGACCCAGTACTTC
CDR3 protein: CASSALGLAEIETQYF

D gene: TRBD2
clone size: .
J gene: TRBJ2-1
V gene: TRBV5-1
CDR3 DNA: TGCGCCAGCAGCGCGCTACTAGCGGGGGGGCCCAATGAGCAGTTCTTC
CDR3 protein: CASSALLAGGPNEQFF

D gene: .
clone size: .
J gene: TRBJ1-3
V gene: TRBV5-4
CDR3 DNA: TGTGCCAGCAGCTTAGCGGGGGCAACTGGAAACACCATATATTTT
CDR3 protein: CASSLAGATGNTIYF

D gene: .
clone size: .
J gene: TRBJ2-3
V gene: TRBV9
CDR3 DNA: TGTGCCAGCAGCACGAAAGACACCACAGATACGCAGTATTTT
CDR3 protein: CASSTKDTTDTQYF

D gene: TRBD1
clone size: .
J gene: TRBJ2-7
V gene: TRBV7-2
CDR3 DNA: TGTGCCAGCAGCTTAGCAGGGACAGGGGTCAACGAGCAGTACTTC
CDR3 protein: CASSLAGTGVNEQYF

D gene: .
clone size: .
J gene: TRBJ1-1
V gene: TRBV3-1/TRBV3-2
CDR3 DNA: TGTGCCAGCAGCCAAGACTCGGGTGTTGAAGCTTTCTTT
CDR3 protein: CASSQDSGVEAFF

D gene: .
clone size: few
J gene: TRBJ1-3
V gene: TRBV15
CDR3 DNA: TGTGCCACCAGCAGAGATCCGGGGGCTGGAAACACCATATATTTT
CDR3 protein: CATSRDPGAGNTIYF

D gene: TRBD1
clone size: .
J gene: TRBJ2-2
V gene: TRBV9
CDR3 DNA: TGTGCCAGCAGCGTGCGACAGGGGGCGAACACCGGGGAGCTGTTTTTT
CDR3 protein: CASSVRQGANTGELFF

D gene: .
clone size: few
J gene: TRBJ1-4
V gene: TRBV6-1
CDR3 DNA: TGTGCCAGCAGGGAACAACAGACAGGAGCAACTAATGAAAAACTGTTTTTT
CDR3 protein: CASREQQTGATNEKLFF

D gene: .
clone size: .
J gene: TRBJ1-2
V gene: TRBV3-1/TRBV3-2
CDR3 DNA: TGTGCCAGCAGCCTACCGGGACTTATTGGCTACACCTTC
CDR3 protein: CASSLPGLIGYTF

D gene: .
clone size: .
J gene: TRBJ1-5
V gene: TRBV6-1
CDR3 DNA: TGTGCCAGCAGTGAAGTAGCAGGGCAGAGCAATCAGCCCCAGCATTTT
CDR3 protein: CASSEVAGQSNQPQHF

D gene: .
clone size: .
J gene: TRBJ1-1
V gene: TRBV30
CDR3 DNA: TGTGCCTGGAGTCCCCGCCTCTCCTTCGGGTATGAAGCTTTCTTT
CDR3 protein: CAWSPRLSFGYEAFF

D gene: .
clone size: .
J gene: TRBJ1-2
V gene: TRBV9
CDR3 DNA: TGTGCCAGCAGCGTAGCAGGGGACGGACGAGCTAACTATGGCTACACCTTC
CDR3 protein: CASSVAGDGRANYGYTF

D gene: .
clone size: .
J gene: TRBJ1-5
V gene: TRBV9
CDR3 DNA: TGTGCCAGCAGCGTAGGGGGGGGCCTAGGCAATCAGCCCCAGCATTTT
CDR3 protein: CASSVGGGLGNQPQHF

D gene: .
clone size: .
J gene: TRBJ1-4
V gene: TRBV18
CDR3 DNA: TGTGCCAGCTCTCAACAGGAGAATGAAAAACTGTTTTTT
CDR3 protein: CASSQQENEKLFF

D gene: TRBD1
clone size: .
J gene: TRBJ1-1
V gene: TRBV5-1
CDR3 DNA: TGCGCCAGCAGCTCAGGACAGGGGGGCACTGAAGCTTTCTTT
CDR3 protein: CASSSGQGGTEAFF

D gene: TRBD1
clone size: .
J gene: TRBJ2-1
V gene: TRBV7-2
CDR3 DNA: TGTGCCAGCAGCTTAGGTGCAAGGGGGCGAGGCAATGAGCAGTTCTTC
CDR3 protein: CASSLGARGRGNEQFF

D gene: .
clone size: once
J gene: TRBJ1-5
V gene: TRBV7-9
CDR3 DNA: TGTGCCAGCAGCCACGGACAGTTCGGTCAGCCCCAGCATTTT
CDR3 protein: CASSHGQFGQPQHF

D gene: TRBD1
clone size: .
J gene: TRBJ1-1
V gene: TRBV5-1
CDR3 DNA: TGCGCCAGCAGCTTGCGTGCAGGGGGTAAAGACACTGAAGCTTTCTTT
CDR3 protein: CASSLRAGGKDTEAFF

D gene: .
clone size: .
J gene: TRBJ1-3
V gene: TRBV14
CDR3 DNA: TGTGCCAGCAGCCAAGGGGGACAATTTGGAAACACCATATATTTT
CDR3 protein: CASSQGGQFGNTIYF

D gene: .
clone size: .
J gene: TRBJ1-2
V gene: TRBV11-1
CDR3 DNA: TGTGCCAGCAGCTTAGAGCCCGGGATCTATGGCTACACCTTC
CDR3 protein: CASSLEPGIYGYTF

D gene: .
clone size: once
J gene: TRBJ2-2
V gene: TRBV5-1
CDR3 DNA: TGCGCCAGCAGCTTGGAGACCGGGGTGAGGACCGGGGAGCTGTTTTTT
CDR3 protein: CASSLETGVRTGELFF

D gene: TRBD1
clone size: .
J gene: TRBJ1-1
V gene: TRBV6-4
CDR3 DNA: TGTGCCAGCAGCCGACAGGGGGGGAACACTGAAGCTTTCTTT
CDR3 protein: CASSRQGGNTEAFF

D gene: .
clone size: .
J gene: TRBJ2-5
V gene: TRBV5-1
CDR3 DNA: TGCGCCAGCAGCTTGAGGCCGCTACCCGGGGATGAGACCCAGTACTTC
CDR3 protein: CASSLRPLPGDETQYF

D gene: .
clone size: .
J gene: TRBJ2-1
V gene: TRBV19
CDR3 DNA: TGTGCCAGTAGTTTGAAGGGGATCTACAATGAGCAGTTCTTC
CDR3 protein: CASSLKGIYNEQFF

D gene: TRBD1
clone size: few
J gene: TRBJ1-1
V gene: TRBV19
CDR3 DNA: TGTGCCAGTAGTCGGTCCCGGGACAGGGTCCGAGCTTTCTTT
CDR3 protein: CASSRSRDRVRAFF

D gene: .
clone size: .
J gene: TRBJ1-2
V gene: TRBV7-9
CDR3 DNA: TGTGCCAGCAGCTTAGGGGGAGGACGTAACTATGGCTACACCTTC
CDR3 protein: CASSLGGGRNYGYTF

D gene: .
clone size: .
J gene: TRBJ1-5
V gene: TRBV27
CDR3 DNA: TGTGCCAGCAGTTTAGCAGGGTATAGCAATCAGCCCCAGCATTTT
CDR3 protein: CASSLAGYSNQPQHF

D gene: TRBD1
clone size: .
J gene: TRBJ1-5
V gene: TRBV5-5
CDR3 DNA: TGTGCCAGCAGCTGGGACAGTTCAAGCAATCAGCCCCAGCATTTT
CDR3 protein: CASSWDSSSNQPQHF

D gene: .
clone size: few
J gene: TRBJ2-5
V gene: TRBV6-5
CDR3 DNA: TGTGCCAGCAGTTACTCGAGCGCGGAAGAGACCCAGTACTTC
CDR3 protein: CASSYSSAEETQYF